Below, one T cell receptor beta chain is given with its context. Its antigen is not identified. The CDR3 runs to 13 residues. Trimming removed 3 bases from V and 14 bases from J, with 14 bases in between. The data were taken from a study of T cells in Graves' hyperthyroidism and ophthalmopathy. What was amplified from RNA transcripts were TCR beta CDR3 regions. The HTBI primer set was used in a first-round RT-PCR of the TCR CDR3. MiXCR, run by TCRdb on the multiplex PCR reads, gives a single entry per CDR3 protein. The data hold more than 550,000 distinct CDR3 sequences, with around a sixth observed a single time. Diagnoses used clinical symptoms, serum thyroxine and TRAb, thyroid ultrasound and orbital computed tomography. Study-wide points: Stable hyperthyroidism and ophthalmopathy were separated using 13 V-J signatures. Most thyroid clonotypes with frequency above 0.001 were detected in blood.

This clonotype was sampled from a man in his fifties with Graves' hyperthyroidism. The sequenced sample was blood. V gene TRBV12-3 or TRBV12-4 combines with J gene TRBJ1-6; D is unclear. CDR3 protein: CASSFRGPATLHF. Written as DNA, the CDR3 is TGTGCCAGCAGTTTCCGCGGGCCGGCCACCCTCCACTTT.